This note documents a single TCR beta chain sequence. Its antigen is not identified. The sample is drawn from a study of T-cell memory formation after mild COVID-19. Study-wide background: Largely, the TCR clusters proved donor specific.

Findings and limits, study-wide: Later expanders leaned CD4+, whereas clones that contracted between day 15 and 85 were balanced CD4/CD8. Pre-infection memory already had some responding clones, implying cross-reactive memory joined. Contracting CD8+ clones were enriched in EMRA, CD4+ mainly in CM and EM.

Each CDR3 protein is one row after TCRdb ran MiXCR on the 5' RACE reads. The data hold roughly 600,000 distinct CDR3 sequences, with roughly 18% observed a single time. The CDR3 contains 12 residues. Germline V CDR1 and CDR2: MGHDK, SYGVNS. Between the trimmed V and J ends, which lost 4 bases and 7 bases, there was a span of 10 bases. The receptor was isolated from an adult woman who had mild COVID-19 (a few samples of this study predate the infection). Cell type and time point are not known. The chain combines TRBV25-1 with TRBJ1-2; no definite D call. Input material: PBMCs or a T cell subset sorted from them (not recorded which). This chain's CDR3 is CASSAEVGGYTF. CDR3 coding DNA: TGTGCCAGCAGTGCGGAGGTCGGTGGCTACACCTTC.